This is a list of T cell receptor beta chains from one sample in a study of blood T cell repertoires in COVID-19. TCRdb keeps only in-frame clones here, not all; method: immunoSEQ multiplex PCR. This table has under 250,000 clones, roughly 84% appearing once. Input material: peripheral blood. All receptors come from a woman aged 80 or older with acute or convalescent COVID-19. Both conserved end residues are part of each CDR3. The order of the fields is J gene, D gene, V gene, clone size, CDR3 protein, CDR3 DNA. A D gene is named only where the DNA matches it firmly. Where a row states a size, it is once, few, many or the class of an expanded clone; other rows omit it.

J gene: TRBJ1-2
D gene: -
V gene: TRBV3-1/TRBV3-2
clone size: few
CDR3 protein: CASSHRTANYGYTF
CDR3 DNA: TGTGCCAGCAGCCATCGGACAGCTAACTATGGCTACACCTTC

J gene: TRBJ2-3
D gene: -
V gene: TRBV7-9
clone size: -
CDR3 protein: CASSELGIGTQYF
CDR3 DNA: TGTGCCAGCAGCGAACTAGGGATAGGGACGCAGTATTTT

J gene: TRBJ1-1
D gene: -
V gene: TRBV5-1
clone size: -
CDR3 protein: CASSLTSANTEAFF
CDR3 DNA: TGCGCCAGCAGCTTGACGAGCGCCAACACTGAAGCTTTCTTT

J gene: TRBJ2-7
D gene: TRBD1
V gene: TRBV6-6
clone size: -
CDR3 protein: CASSYTGQGADYEQYF
CDR3 DNA: TGTGCCAGCAGTTACACGGGACAGGGGGCGGACTACGAGCAGTACTTC

J gene: TRBJ2-4
D gene: -
V gene: TRBV24-1
clone size: -
CDR3 protein: CATSDLQTGRQQGTHIQYF
CDR3 DNA: TGTGCCACCAGTGATTTGCAGACAGGCCGCCAACAAGGAACACACATTCAGTACTTC

J gene: TRBJ2-1
D gene: -
V gene: TRBV19
clone size: once
CDR3 protein: CASSIQRQMNEQFF
CDR3 DNA: TGTGCCAGTAGTATTCAGCGGCAAATGAATGAGCAGTTCTTC

J gene: TRBJ2-7
D gene: -
V gene: TRBV4-1
clone size: few
CDR3 protein: CASSQGSGGYEQYF
CDR3 DNA: TGCGCCAGCAGCCAAGGGTCGGGTGGGTACGAGCAGTACTTC

J gene: TRBJ1-2
D gene: TRBD1
V gene: TRBV19
clone size: -
CDR3 protein: CASRGQLNYGYTF
CDR3 DNA: TGTGCCAGTCGGGGACAGCTTAACTATGGCTACACCTTC

J gene: TRBJ1-3
D gene: -
V gene: TRBV19
clone size: -
CDR3 protein: CASRGQGGNTIYF
CDR3 DNA: TGTGCCAGTAGAGGCCAGGGTGGAAACACCATATATTTT

J gene: TRBJ1-2
D gene: TRBD1
V gene: TRBV19
clone size: -
CDR3 protein: CASSSLDRARPRDGYTF
CDR3 DNA: TGTGCCAGTAGTAGCCTGGACAGGGCAAGGCCTAGAGATGGCTACACCTTC

J gene: TRBJ2-1
D gene: TRBD2
V gene: TRBV18
clone size: once
CDR3 protein: CASSPRLSSGGINEQFF
CDR3 DNA: TGTGCCAGCTCACCACGTTTGTCGAGCGGGGGGATCAATGAGCAGTTCTTC

J gene: TRBJ1-5
D gene: -
V gene: TRBV18
clone size: -
CDR3 protein: CASSDGDNQPQHF
CDR3 DNA: TGTGCCAGCTCAGACGGGGACAATCAGCCCCAGCATTTT

J gene: TRBJ2-7
D gene: TRBD1
V gene: TRBV29-1
clone size: -
CDR3 protein: CSVWTGHEQYF
CDR3 DNA: TGCAGCGTCTGGACAGGGCACGAGCAGTACTTC

J gene: TRBJ1-5
D gene: TRBD1
V gene: TRBV2
clone size: -
CDR3 protein: CASSEGPGGGQPQHF
CDR3 DNA: TGTGCCAGCAGTGAGGGGCCAGGGGGAGGACAGCCCCAGCATTTT

J gene: TRBJ2-7
D gene: -
V gene: TRBV5-6
clone size: -
CDR3 protein: CASNLHGAGYEQYF
CDR3 DNA: TGTGCCAGCAATTTGCACGGGGCGGGGTACGAGCAGTACTTC

J gene: TRBJ2-7
D gene: TRBD1
V gene: TRBV5-1
clone size: -
CDR3 protein: CASSSGQGNYEQYF
CDR3 DNA: TGCGCCAGCAGCTCGGGACAGGGGAACTACGAGCAGTACTTC

J gene: TRBJ2-3
D gene: TRBD2
V gene: TRBV7-3
clone size: -
CDR3 protein: CASSLMPSGNTDTQYF
CDR3 DNA: TGTGCCAGCAGCTTAATGCCTAGCGGAAACACAGATACGCAGTATTTT

J gene: TRBJ1-3
D gene: -
V gene: TRBV7-2
clone size: few
CDR3 protein: CASSLTVSGNTIYF
CDR3 DNA: TGTGCCAGCAGCTTGACAGTCTCTGGAAACACCATATATTTT

J gene: TRBJ1-1
D gene: -
V gene: TRBV6-5
clone size: -
CDR3 protein: CASSLISEAFF
CDR3 DNA: TGTGCCAGCAGTTTAATTTCTGAAGCTTTCTTT

J gene: TRBJ2-7
D gene: -
V gene: TRBV18
clone size: -
CDR3 protein: CASSPWTAYEQYF
CDR3 DNA: TGTGCCAGCTCACCTTGGACAGCCTACGAGCAGTACTTC

J gene: TRBJ1-1
D gene: -
V gene: TRBV7-8
clone size: -
CDR3 protein: CASSRTRNTEAFF
CDR3 DNA: TGTGCCAGCAGCCGTACAAGGAACACTGAAGCTTTCTTT

J gene: TRBJ1-1
D gene: -
V gene: TRBV7-2
clone size: -
CDR3 protein: CASSLVAARGAFF
CDR3 DNA: TGTGCCAGCAGCCTAGTGGCAGCCCGGGGAGCTTTCTTT

J gene: TRBJ1-2
D gene: -
V gene: TRBV30
clone size: once
CDR3 protein: CAWTVWGGGYGYTF
CDR3 DNA: TGTGCCTGGACCGTCTGGGGGGGAGGCTATGGCTACACCTTC

J gene: TRBJ2-3
D gene: -
V gene: TRBV7-6
clone size: -
CDR3 protein: CASSLGPSRQVDTQYF
CDR3 DNA: TGTGCCAGCAGCTTAGGTCCTAGCAGGCAGGTTGATACGCAGTATTTT

J gene: TRBJ1-5
D gene: -
V gene: TRBV19
clone size: -
CDR3 protein: CASSIRGIGNQPQHF
CDR3 DNA: TGTGCCAGTAGTATACGCGGTATTGGCAATCAGCCCCAGCATTTT

J gene: TRBJ2-1
D gene: TRBD1
V gene: TRBV5-5
clone size: -
CDR3 protein: CASSRDRDNEQFF
CDR3 DNA: TGTGCCAGCAGCCGGGACAGGGACAATGAGCAGTTCTTC

J gene: TRBJ1-3
D gene: -
V gene: TRBV10-1
clone size: once
CDR3 protein: CASITGEGKGGLLSSGNTIYF
CDR3 DNA: TGCGCCAGCATTACGGGTGAGGGAAAAGGGGGTTTGTTGTCCTCTGGAAACACCATATATTTT

J gene: TRBJ1-1
D gene: TRBD1
V gene: TRBV6-5
clone size: -
CDR3 protein: CASSYLGQANTEAFF
CDR3 DNA: TGTGCCAGCAGTTATCTCGGACAGGCGAACACTGAAGCTTTCTTT

J gene: TRBJ2-7
D gene: -
V gene: TRBV5-1
clone size: -
CDR3 protein: CASSLEMGREQYF
CDR3 DNA: TGCGCCAGCAGCTTGGAGATGGGGCGCGAGCAGTACTTC

J gene: TRBJ2-5
D gene: TRBD2
V gene: TRBV18
clone size: once
CDR3 protein: CASSQSGGRETQYF
CDR3 DNA: TGTGCCAGCTCACAGAGCGGGGGCCGAGAGACCCAGTACTTC

J gene: TRBJ1-5
D gene: -
V gene: TRBV28
clone size: -
CDR3 protein: CASSFLGQPQHF
CDR3 DNA: TGTGCCAGCAGTTTCCTCGGTCAGCCCCAGCATTTT

J gene: TRBJ1-6
D gene: -
V gene: TRBV27
clone size: -
CDR3 protein: CASSTSGTPRGIPNSPLHF
CDR3 DNA: TGTGCCAGCAGTACCTCCGGGACACCTAGGGGAATCCCCAATTCACCCCTCCACTTT

J gene: TRBJ2-7
D gene: TRBD2
V gene: TRBV7-2
clone size: -
CDR3 protein: CASSFGLGGQYF
CDR3 DNA: TGTGCCAGCAGCTTTGGACTAGGAGGGCAGTACTTC